This T cell receptor (beta chain) was recovered during a study of neurological immune-mediated disorders. CDR1 and CDR2 (germline): SGHDT, YYEEEE. J lost 6 bases, V lost 1 base, and 9 bases had no gene match. This CDR3 spans 16 amino acids. This clonotype occurred many times. Its cognate antigen is unknown. The cDNA was generated by 5'RACE with 10-nucleotide random UMIs. Over 200 million TCR-beta sequences (from 15-18 subjects) were yielded by each sequencing run. TCRdb called the 5' RACE reads again in MiXCR, with one record for every CDR3 protein. The sample records about 50,000 distinct CDR3 sequences, around 3.4% being singletons. General study findings and limits: Across subjects, expanded clones had no CDR3 amino acid sequences in common, pointing to private repertoires in all groups.

Sequences were obtained from PBMCs. This receptor was taken from a man aged 35 to 55 with multiple sclerosis. The chain combines TRBV5-6 with TRBJ2-5; 10 nucleotides agree with TRBD1. The CDR3 DNA reads TGTGCCAGCAGCTTGACCGGGACAGGGGTTTTGAAGACCCAGTACTTC. Its translation is CASSLTGTGVLKTQYF. Using reference TRBV5-6 and TRBJ2-5 for the parts outside the CDR3, the full variable domain is DAGVTQSPTHLIKTRGQQVTLRCSPKSGHDTVSWYQQALGQGPQFIFQYYEEEERQRGNFPDRFSGHQFPNYSSELNVNALLLGDSALYLCASSLTGTGVLKTQYFGPGTRLLVL.